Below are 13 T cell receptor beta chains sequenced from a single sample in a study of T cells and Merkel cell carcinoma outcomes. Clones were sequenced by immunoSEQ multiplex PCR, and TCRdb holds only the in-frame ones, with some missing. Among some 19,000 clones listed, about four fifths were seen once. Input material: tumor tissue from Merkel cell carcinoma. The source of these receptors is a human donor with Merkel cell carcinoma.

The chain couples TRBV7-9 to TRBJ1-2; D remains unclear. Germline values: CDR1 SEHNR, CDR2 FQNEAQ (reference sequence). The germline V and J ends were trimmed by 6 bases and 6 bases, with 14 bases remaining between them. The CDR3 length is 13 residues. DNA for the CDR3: TGTGCCAGCAGTATGGGGAGCAGCGATGGCTACACCTTC. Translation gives CASSMGSSDGYTF.

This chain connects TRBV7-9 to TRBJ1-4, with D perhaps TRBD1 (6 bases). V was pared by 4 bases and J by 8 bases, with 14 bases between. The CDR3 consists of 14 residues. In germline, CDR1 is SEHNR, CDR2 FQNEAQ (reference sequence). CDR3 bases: TGTGCCAGCAGCTCCAGGGGATTCAGCGAAAAACTGTTTTTT. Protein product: CASSSRGFSEKLFF.

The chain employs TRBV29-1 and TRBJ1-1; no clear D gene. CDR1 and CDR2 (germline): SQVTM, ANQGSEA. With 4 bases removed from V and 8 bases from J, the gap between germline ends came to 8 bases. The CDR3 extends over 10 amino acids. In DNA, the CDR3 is TGCAGCGTTGCATGGCCCGAAGCTTTCTTT. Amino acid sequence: CSVAWPEAFF.

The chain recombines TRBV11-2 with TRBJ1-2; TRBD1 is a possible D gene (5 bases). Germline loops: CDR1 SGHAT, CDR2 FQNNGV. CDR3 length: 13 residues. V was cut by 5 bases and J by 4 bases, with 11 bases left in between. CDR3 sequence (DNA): TGTGCCAGCAGCCCAAAGGGGCCCTATGGCTACACCTTC. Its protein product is CASSPKGPYGYTF.

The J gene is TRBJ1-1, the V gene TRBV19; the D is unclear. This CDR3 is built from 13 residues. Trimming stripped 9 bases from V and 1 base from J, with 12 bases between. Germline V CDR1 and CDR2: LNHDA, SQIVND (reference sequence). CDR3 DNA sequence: TGTGCCAGCGGCACCATTCGGAACACTGAAGCTTTCTTT. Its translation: CASGTIRNTEAFF.

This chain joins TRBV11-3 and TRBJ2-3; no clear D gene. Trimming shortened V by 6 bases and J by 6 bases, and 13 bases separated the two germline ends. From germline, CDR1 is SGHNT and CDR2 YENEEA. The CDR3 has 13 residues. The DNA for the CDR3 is TGTGCCAGCAGTTCCGCCCAGGTCGATACGCAGTATTTT. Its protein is CASSSAQVDTQYF.

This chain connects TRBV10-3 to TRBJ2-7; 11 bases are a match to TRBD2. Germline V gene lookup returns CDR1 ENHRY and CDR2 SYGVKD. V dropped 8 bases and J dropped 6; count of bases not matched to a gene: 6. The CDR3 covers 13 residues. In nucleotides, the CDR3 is TGTGCCATCTCTACTAGCGGGAGCGCCGAGCAGTACTTC. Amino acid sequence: CAISTSGSAEQYF.

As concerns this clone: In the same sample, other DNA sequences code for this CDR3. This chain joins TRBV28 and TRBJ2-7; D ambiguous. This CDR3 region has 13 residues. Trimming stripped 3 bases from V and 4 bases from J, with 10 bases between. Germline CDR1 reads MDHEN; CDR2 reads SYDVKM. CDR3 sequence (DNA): TGTGCCAGCAGTTTGGTACAGAATTACGAGCAGTACTTC. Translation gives CASSLVQNYEQYF.

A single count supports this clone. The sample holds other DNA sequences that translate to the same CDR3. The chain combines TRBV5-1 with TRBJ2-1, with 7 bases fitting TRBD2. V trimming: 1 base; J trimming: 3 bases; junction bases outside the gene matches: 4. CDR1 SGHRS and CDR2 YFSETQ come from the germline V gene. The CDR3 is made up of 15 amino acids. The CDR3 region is CASSLLREDYNEQFF. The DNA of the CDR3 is TGCGCCAGCAGCTTGTTACGGGAGGACTACAATGAGCAGTTCTTC. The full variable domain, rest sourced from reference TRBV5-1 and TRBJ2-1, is KAGVTQTPRYLIKTRGQQVTLSCSPISGHRSVSWYQQTPGQGLQFLFEYFSETQRNKGNFPGRFSGRQFSNSRSEMNVSTLELGDSALYLCASSLLREDYNEQFFGPGTRLTVL.

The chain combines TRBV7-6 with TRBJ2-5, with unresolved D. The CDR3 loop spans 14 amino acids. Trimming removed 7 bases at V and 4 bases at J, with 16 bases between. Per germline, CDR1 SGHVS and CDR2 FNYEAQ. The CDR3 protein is CASIPPYGSETQYF. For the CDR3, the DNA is TGTGCCAGCATCCCCCCTTATGGGTCAGAGACCCAGTACTTC.

CDR3: CASSLAWDPTYEQYF. CDR3 sequence (DNA): TGTGCCAGCAGCTTGGCGTGGGACCCTACCTACGAGCAGTACTTC. The chain recombines TRBV7-2 with TRBJ2-7; D could derive from TRBD1 or TRBD2 (5 bases each). This CDR3 comprises 15 residues. Germline values: CDR1 SGHTA, CDR2 FQGNSA. Trimming took 3 bases from V and 2 from J, leaving 14 bases between them.

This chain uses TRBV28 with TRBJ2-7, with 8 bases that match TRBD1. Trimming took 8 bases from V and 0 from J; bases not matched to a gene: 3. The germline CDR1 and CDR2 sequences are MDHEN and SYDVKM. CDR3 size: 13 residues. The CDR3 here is CASRTGFSYEQYF. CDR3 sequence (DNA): TGTGCCAGCCGGACAGGGTTCTCCTACGAGCAGTACTTC.

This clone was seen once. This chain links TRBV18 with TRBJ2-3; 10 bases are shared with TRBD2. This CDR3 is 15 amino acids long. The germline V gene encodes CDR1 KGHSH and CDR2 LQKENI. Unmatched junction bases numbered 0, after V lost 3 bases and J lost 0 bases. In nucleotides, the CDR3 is TGTGCCAGCTCACCGACTAGCGGGAGCACAGATACGCAGTATTTT. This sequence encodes CASSPTSGSTDTQYF.